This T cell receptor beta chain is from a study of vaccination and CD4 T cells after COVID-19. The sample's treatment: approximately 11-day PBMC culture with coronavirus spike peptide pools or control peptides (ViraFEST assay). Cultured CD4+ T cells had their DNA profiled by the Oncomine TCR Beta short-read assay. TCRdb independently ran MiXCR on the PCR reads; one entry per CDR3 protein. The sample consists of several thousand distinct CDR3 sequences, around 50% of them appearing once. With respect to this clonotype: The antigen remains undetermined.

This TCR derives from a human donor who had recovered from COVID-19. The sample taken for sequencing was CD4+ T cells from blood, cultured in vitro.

CDR3 amino acids: CSARNSGRFYNEQFF. The CDR3 DNA follows: TGCAGTGCTAGAAATAGCGGGAGGTTCTACAATGAGCAGTTCTTC. The V call is TRBV20-1, the J call TRBJ2-1; 10 positions match TRBD2. Per the germline V gene, CDR1 is DFQATT and CDR2 is SNEGSKA (reference sequence). The CDR3 contains 15 residues. J lost 3 bases, V lost 2 bases, and 4 bases had no gene match.